These T cell receptor beta chains were read from a single sample in a study of blood T cell repertoires in COVID-19. Assay used: immunoSEQ multiplex PCR; TCRdb lists only in-frame clones, some missing. The sample carries approximately 70,000 clones, under 80% recorded once. Source material: PBMCs or T cells enriched from blood (not recorded which). These receptors were taken from a woman aged 55-69 years who had been exposed to COVID-19. The CDR3 runs from the conserved cysteine through the conserved F or W. The order of the fields is V gene, D gene, J gene, clone size, CDR3 DNA, CDR3 protein. D genes are given only for firm matches. Expanded clones are given a class, and other clones once, few, many or no size at all.

>TRBV4-1|TRBD1|TRBJ1-6|-
TGCGCCAGCAGCCAAAGGGACAGATCGTATAATTCACCCCTCCACTTT
CASSQRDRSYNSPLHF
>TRBV28|TRBD1|TRBJ1-1|-
TGTGCCAGTTTTGACAGGGCCGCTGAAGCTTTCTTT
CASFDRAAEAFF
>TRBV11-3|-|TRBJ1-6|-
TGTGCCAGCAGCTCGCGGGCAGAGAATTCACCCCTCCACTTT
CASSSRAENSPLHF
>TRBV27|-|TRBJ1-2|-
TGTGCCAGCAGTTTCGAGGGGCGCGGGGAGGGGAGCTACACCTTC
CASSFEGRGEGSYTF
>TRBV11-2|TRBD1|TRBJ1-1|-
TGTGCCAGCAGCTCCGGACAGGACACTGAAGCTTTCTTT
CASSSGQDTEAFF
>TRBV27|-|TRBJ2-6|once
TGTGCCAGCAGTATTACAGTCCCTGGGGCCAACGTCCTGACTTTC
CASSITVPGANVLTF
>TRBV11-2|-|TRBJ1-2|-
TGTGCCAGCAGCCCTCACAGCGGGACTAACTATGGCTACACCTTC
CASSPHSGTNYGYTF
>TRBV4-3|TRBD1|TRBJ2-2|-
TGCGCCAGCAGCCAAGGGACAGGGAGGAACACCGGGGAGCTGTTTTTT
CASSQGTGRNTGELFF
>TRBV27|TRBD2|TRBJ2-1|-
TGTGCCAGCAGTCCTCTACAGCTTTGGTTAGCGGGCGTTTCCTACAATGAGCAGTTCTTC
CASSPLQLWLAGVSYNEQFF
>TRBV9|TRBD1|TRBJ2-7|few
TGTGCCAGCAGGGAGCTGGACAGGGGTTCCTACGAGCAGTACTTC
CASRELDRGSYEQYF
>TRBV5-4|TRBD1|TRBJ1-4|-
TGTGCCAGCAGCCCGGAAGGGGGCGAGGCTGAAAAACTGTTTTTT
CASSPEGGEAEKLFF
>TRBV2|-|TRBJ2-4|-
TGTGCCAGCGGGCCAGAACTAAACATTCAGTACTTC
CASGPELNIQYF
>TRBV3-1/TRBV3-2|-|TRBJ2-5|-
TGTGCCAGCAGCCCGCCACAGGGAGAGAAGACCCAGTACTTC
CASSPPQGEKTQYF
>TRBV2|-|TRBJ1-1|-
TGTGCCAGCAGGGAGACAGAAGATCGTCAGGCTTTCTTT
CASRETEDRQAFF
>TRBV28|TRBD1|TRBJ1-2|-
TGTGCCAGCAGTTCCTCGACAGGGGTCTATGGCTACACCTTC
CASSSSTGVYGYTF
>TRBV6-5|-|TRBJ2-2|-
TGTGCCAGCAGTTACTCTGTTAGTGGTGACGGGGAGCTGTTTTTT
CASSYSVSGDGELFF
>TRBV19|TRBD1|TRBJ2-6|-
TGTGCCAGTACAGGGGGCGCTGGGGCCAACGTCCTGACTTTC
CASTGGAGANVLTF
>TRBV28|TRBD1|TRBJ1-1|-
TGTGCCAGCAGTCGCCGCTCCGGGACAGGGGGTGGTGAAGCTTTCTTT
CASSRRSGTGGGEAFF
>TRBV10-3|TRBD1|TRBJ2-7|-
TGTGCCATCAGTGAGTCGAGACAGGGGTCCTACGAGCAGTACTTC
CAISESRQGSYEQYF
>TRBV15|-|TRBJ2-3|-
TGTGCCACCAGCAGCTCTAGGGGGTTTGTAAGCACAGATACGCAGTATTTT
CATSSSRGFVSTDTQYF
>TRBV28|TRBD2|TRBJ2-1|-
TGTGCCAGCAGTTTATTAACTAGCGGGGGGGTGTCCTACAATGAGCAGTTCTTC
CASSLLTSGGVSYNEQFF
>TRBV6-6|-|TRBJ1-1|-
TGTGCCAGCAGTCTCAAGGGGGACACTGAAGCTTTCTTT
CASSLKGDTEAFF
>TRBV5-4|TRBD1|TRBJ1-1|few
TGTGCCAGCAGTGTAGGGGGACAGAGGAACACTGAAGCTTTCTTT
CASSVGGQRNTEAFF
>TRBV7-8|-|TRBJ2-7|many
TGTGCCAGCAGCTTAGTGGGGCTAGGGGACTCCGAGCAGTACTTC
CASSLVGLGDSEQYF
>TRBV6-1|-|TRBJ2-7|-
TGTGCCAGCAGTGAATGGGGGCACAGAGGTCTCGAGCAGTACTTC
CASSEWGHRGLEQYF
>TRBV2|-|TRBJ2-7|few
TGTGCCAGCAGCGACAGTATCTACGAGCAGTACTTC
CASSDSIYEQYF
>TRBV19|TRBD1|TRBJ1-1|-
TGTGCCAGTAGTACCCCGGGACAGAAGCACACTGAAGCTTTCTTT
CASSTPGQKHTEAFF
>TRBV7-8|TRBD1|TRBJ1-1|-
TGTGCCAGCAGCTTAGGGCCCACTAAGACAGGGGAATTCACCGAAGCTTTCTTT
CASSLGPTKTGEFTEAFF
>TRBV6-6|TRBD1|TRBJ2-1|-
TGTGCCAGCAGTCTTGACAGGGGGCTCTCCAATGAGCAGTTCTTC
CASSLDRGLSNEQFF
>TRBV30|-|TRBJ1-2|-
TGTGCCTACAGGCAGTTCGATGGCTACACCTTC
CAYRQFDGYTF
>TRBV4-1|-|TRBJ1-2|-
TGCGCCAGCAGCCTTCCTGGACAGCCCAACTATGGCTACACCTTC
CASSLPGQPNYGYTF
>TRBV29-1|-|TRBJ1-5|-
TGCAGCGTTGTTTTTTCAGACGGGCAGCCCCAGCATTTT
CSVVFSDGQPQHF
>TRBV28|-|TRBJ1-1|-
TGTGCCAGCAAAAGAATTGGCGGCACTGAAGCTTTCTTT
CASKRIGGTEAFF
>TRBV5-4|TRBD1|TRBJ1-1|few
TGTGCCAGCAGCATTAGGACAGGGGAGGGCACTGAAGCTTTCTTT
CASSIRTGEGTEAFF
>TRBV5-1|-|TRBJ2-7|-
TGCGCCAGCAGCTTGGCCCGGTCCTACGAGCAGTACTTC
CASSLARSYEQYF
>TRBV14|-|TRBJ2-3|-
TGTGCCAGCAGCCTTACAGGGCCAGATACGCAGTATTTT
CASSLTGPDTQYF
>TRBV27|TRBD1|TRBJ1-1|-
TGTGCCAGCAGTTTTGGGACAGGGAGCCTTGAAGCTTTCTTT
CASSFGTGSLEAFF
>TRBV6-1|-|TRBJ2-7|many
TGTGCCAGCAGTGAGGGGGACAAGTACGAGCAGTACTTC
CASSEGDKYEQYF
>TRBV6-4|-|TRBJ2-1|-
TGTGCCAGCAGTGACCAGGCCTCAGGGTACAATGAGCAGTTCTTC
CASSDQASGYNEQFF
>TRBV28|TRBD1|TRBJ1-1|few
TGTGCCAGCAGTTTAGGGACAGGGACGGCTTTCTTT
CASSLGTGTAFF
>TRBV30|TRBD2|TRBJ2-7|-
TGTGCCTGGAGTGAACTAGCGGGGTTCTCCTACGAGCAGTACTTC
CAWSELAGFSYEQYF
>TRBV3-1/TRBV3-2|-|TRBJ2-3|-
TGTGCCAGCAGCCTAATCCAGAGCACAGATACGCAGTATTTT
CASSLIQSTDTQYF
>TRBV3-1/TRBV3-2|TRBD1|TRBJ1-1|-
TGTGCCAGCAGGACCGGGACAGGGGGTATCTCTGAAGCTTTCTTT
CASRTGTGGISEAFF
>TRBV29-1|TRBD1|TRBJ2-7|-
TGCAGCGTTGGGACAGGGGTGAGCTCCTACGAGCAGTACTTC
CSVGTGVSSYEQYF
>TRBV18|-|TRBJ1-5|-
TGTGCCAGCTCACCAGACAGGAATCAGCCCCAGCATTTT
CASSPDRNQPQHF
>TRBV27|-|TRBJ1-5|-
TGTGCCAGCAGTTTTAAGGGAGGCCAGCCCCAGCATTTT
CASSFKGGQPQHF
>TRBV3-1/TRBV3-2|TRBD1|TRBJ2-7|-
TGTGCCAGCACATTAATCAGGGGGTTAGGCTACGAGCAGTACTTC
CASTLIRGLGYEQYF
>TRBV29-1|-|TRBJ2-2|many
TGCAGCGCCGGAGGGGCGACCAGGAACACCGGGGAGCTGTTTTTT
CSAGGATRNTGELFF
>TRBV29-1|-|TRBJ1-4|-
TGCAGCGGCTATGATGAAAAACTGTTTTTT
CSGYDEKLFF
>TRBV28|TRBD2|TRBJ2-3|-
TGTGCCAGCAGGGAACTAGCGGAACCCACAGATACGCAGTATTTT
CASRELAEPTDTQYF
>TRBV19|TRBD1|TRBJ2-2|-
TGTGCCAGTAGTGGACAGGGGGACGGGGAGCTGTTTTTT
CASSGQGDGELFF
>TRBV25-1|-|TRBJ2-3|-
TGTGCCAGCAGTCGGGGCACAGATACGCAGTATTTT
CASSRGTDTQYF
>TRBV4-3|TRBD2|TRBJ2-1|-
TGCGCCAGCAGCCACCTAGGACTAGCGGGAGGGCCATCCTACAATGAGCAGTTCTTC
CASSHLGLAGGPSYNEQFF
>TRBV11-3|-|TRBJ2-1|many
TGTGCCAGCAGCTTAGATGGGTTACAGGGTCAGTTCTTC
CASSLDGLQGQFF
>TRBV6-5|-|TRBJ2-2|-
TGTGCCTCCATCATGGGGAGTGTACGGGAGCTGTTTTTT
CASIMGSVRELFF